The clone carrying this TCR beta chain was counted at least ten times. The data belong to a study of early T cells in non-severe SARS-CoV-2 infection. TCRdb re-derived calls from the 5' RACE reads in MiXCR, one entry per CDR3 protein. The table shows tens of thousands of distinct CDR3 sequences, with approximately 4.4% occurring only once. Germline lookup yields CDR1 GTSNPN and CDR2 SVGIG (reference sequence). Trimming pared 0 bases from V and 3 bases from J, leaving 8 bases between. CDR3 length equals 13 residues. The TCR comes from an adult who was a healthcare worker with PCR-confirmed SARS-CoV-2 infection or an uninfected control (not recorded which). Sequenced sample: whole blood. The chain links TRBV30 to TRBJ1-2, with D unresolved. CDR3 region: CAWSVPDYYGYTF. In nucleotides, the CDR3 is TGTGCCTGGAGTGTACCCGATTACTATGGCTACACCTTC.